Sequencing of this TCR beta chain was carried out in a study of Ad26.COV2.S vaccination and SARS-CoV-2 variants. Noted treatment: 15 to 20 received Ad26.COV2.S at low or high dose, single or two shots; a few received placebo; per-sample allocation not given. Following the first vaccine or placebo injection, samples were taken on day 63. The CDR3 loop spans 18 amino acids. Germline CDR1 SGHRS, CDR2 YFSETQ. The J segment lost 5 bases and the V segment lost 0 bases, leaving 16 bases of the junction unmatched. Sequenced by immunoSEQ multiplex PCR; TCRdb stores in-frame clones only, minus some. The sample has roughly 680,000 clones, 70% to 90% seen once.

This chain links TRBV5-1 with TRBJ2-5; 7 bases are shared with TRBD1. The sequences come from peripheral blood, collected in a trial of Ad26.COV2.S vaccine versus placebo. The receptor was isolated from a person between 18 and 65 years old who received the Ad26.COV2.S COVID-19 vaccine or a placebo. The DNA for the CDR3 is TGCGCCAGCAGCTTGGATCGTGGGACAGCTCAAGACAGGGAGACCCAGTACTTC. It translates to CASSLDRGTAQDRETQYF.